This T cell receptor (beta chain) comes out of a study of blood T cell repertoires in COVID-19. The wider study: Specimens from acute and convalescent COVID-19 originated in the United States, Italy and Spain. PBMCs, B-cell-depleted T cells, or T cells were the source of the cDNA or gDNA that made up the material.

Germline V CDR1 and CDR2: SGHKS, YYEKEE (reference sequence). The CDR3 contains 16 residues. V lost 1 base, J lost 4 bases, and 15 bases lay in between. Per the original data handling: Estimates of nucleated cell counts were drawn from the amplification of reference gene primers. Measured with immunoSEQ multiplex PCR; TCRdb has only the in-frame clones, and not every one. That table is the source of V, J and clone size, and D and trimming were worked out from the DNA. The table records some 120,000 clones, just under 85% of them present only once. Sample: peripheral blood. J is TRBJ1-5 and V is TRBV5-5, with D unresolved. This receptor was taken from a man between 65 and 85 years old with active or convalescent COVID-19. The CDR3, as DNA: TGTGCCAGCAGCTTGATGGGGAGTTTAGCAAATCAGCCCCAGCATTTT. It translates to CASSLMGSLANQPQHF.